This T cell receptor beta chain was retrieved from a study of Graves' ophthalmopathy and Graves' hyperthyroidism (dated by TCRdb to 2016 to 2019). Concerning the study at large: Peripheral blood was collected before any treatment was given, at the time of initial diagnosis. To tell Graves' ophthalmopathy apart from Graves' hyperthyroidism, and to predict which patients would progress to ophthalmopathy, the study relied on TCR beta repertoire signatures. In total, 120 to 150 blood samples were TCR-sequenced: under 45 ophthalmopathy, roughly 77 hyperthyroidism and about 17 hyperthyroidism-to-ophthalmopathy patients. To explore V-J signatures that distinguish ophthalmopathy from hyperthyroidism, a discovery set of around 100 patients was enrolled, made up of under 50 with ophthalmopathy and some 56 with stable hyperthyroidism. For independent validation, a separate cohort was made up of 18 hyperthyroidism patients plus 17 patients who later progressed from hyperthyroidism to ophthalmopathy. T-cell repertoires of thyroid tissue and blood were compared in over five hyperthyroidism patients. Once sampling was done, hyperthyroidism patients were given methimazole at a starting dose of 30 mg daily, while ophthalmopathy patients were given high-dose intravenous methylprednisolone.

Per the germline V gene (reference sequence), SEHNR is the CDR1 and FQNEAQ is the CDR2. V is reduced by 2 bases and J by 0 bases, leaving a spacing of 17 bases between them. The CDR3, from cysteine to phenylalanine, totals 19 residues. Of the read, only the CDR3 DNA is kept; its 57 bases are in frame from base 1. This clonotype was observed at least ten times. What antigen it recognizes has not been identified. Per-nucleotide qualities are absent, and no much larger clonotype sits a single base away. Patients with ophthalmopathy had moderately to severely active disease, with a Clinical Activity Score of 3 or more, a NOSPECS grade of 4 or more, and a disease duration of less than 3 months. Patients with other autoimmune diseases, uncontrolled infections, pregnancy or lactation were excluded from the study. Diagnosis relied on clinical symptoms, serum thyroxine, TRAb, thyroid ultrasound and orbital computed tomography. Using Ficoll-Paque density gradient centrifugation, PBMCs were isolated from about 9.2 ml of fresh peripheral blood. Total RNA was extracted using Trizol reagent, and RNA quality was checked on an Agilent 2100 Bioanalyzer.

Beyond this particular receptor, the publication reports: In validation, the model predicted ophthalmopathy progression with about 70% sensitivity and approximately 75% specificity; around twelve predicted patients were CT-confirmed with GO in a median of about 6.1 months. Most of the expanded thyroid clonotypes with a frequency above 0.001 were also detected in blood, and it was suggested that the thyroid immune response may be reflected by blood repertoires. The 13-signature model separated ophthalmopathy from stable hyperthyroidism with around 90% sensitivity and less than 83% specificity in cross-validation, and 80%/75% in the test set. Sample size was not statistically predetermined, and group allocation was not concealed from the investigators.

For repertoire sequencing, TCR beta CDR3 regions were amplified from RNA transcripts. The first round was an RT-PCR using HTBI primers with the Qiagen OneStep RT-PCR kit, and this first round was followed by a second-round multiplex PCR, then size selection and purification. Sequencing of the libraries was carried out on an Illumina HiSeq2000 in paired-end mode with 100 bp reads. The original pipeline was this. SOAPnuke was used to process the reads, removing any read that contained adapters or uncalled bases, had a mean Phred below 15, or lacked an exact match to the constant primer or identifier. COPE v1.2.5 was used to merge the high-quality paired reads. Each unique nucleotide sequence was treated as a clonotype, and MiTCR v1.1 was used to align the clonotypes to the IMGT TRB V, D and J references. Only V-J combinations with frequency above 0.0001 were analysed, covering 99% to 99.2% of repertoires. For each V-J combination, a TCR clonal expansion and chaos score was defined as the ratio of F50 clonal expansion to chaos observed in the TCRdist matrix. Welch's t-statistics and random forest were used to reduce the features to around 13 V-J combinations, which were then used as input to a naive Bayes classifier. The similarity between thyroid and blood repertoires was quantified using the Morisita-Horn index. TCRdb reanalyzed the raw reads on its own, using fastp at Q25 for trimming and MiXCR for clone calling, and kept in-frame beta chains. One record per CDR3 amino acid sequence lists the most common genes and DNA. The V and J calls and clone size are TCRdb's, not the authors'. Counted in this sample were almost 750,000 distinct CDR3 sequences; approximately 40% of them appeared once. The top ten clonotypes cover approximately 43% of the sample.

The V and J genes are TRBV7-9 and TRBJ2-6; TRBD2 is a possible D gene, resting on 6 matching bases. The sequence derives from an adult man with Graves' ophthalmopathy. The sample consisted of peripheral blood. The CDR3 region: CASSLSGGPALSGANVLTF. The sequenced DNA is TGTGCCAGCAGCTTATCCGGGGGTCCCGCTCTCTCTGGGGCCAACGTCCTGACTTTC.